The entry below gives a single T cell receptor (beta chain) sequence along with its context. Its antigen is unknown. V shed 4 bases and J shed 6 bases, with 19 bases lying between them. CDR3 length: 16 residues. Germline CDR1 and CDR2: KGHSH and LQKENI. Single viable CD3+CD4+CD8-CD45RO+ cells were sorted as the memory CD4+ T cells. After thawing, CD4+ T cells were positively selected. The sample originates from a study of memory CD4+ T cells and cytomegalovirus serostatus. This table comes from immunoSEQ multiplex PCR, and its TCRdb copy is limited to in-frame clones, with some not included. The sample consists of about 27,000 clones, 70% to 80% of them appearing once. Study findings and constraints: Suggested: most of the CMV-linked TCR signature lies in CD4+ memory cells. Repertoires predicted CMV serostatus with median bootstrapped AUC of about 0.95.

The sequence was obtained from an adult in good health and CMV-seronegative. The material sequenced was memory CD4+ T cells from blood. The V call is TRBV18, the J call TRBJ2-4, with unresolved D. The CDR3 reads CASSRPPLEDGNIQYF. DNA for the CDR3: TGTGCCAGCTCACGCCCTCCATTAGAAGACGGAAACATTCAGTACTTC.